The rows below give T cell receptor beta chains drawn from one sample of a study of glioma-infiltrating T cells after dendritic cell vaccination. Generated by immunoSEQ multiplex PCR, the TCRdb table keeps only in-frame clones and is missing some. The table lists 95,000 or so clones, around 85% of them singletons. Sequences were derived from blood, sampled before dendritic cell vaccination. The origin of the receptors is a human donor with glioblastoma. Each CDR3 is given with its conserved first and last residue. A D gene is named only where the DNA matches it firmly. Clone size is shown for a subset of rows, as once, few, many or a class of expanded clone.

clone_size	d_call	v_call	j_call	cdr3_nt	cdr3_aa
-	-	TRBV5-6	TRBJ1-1	TGTGCCAGCAGCTTGGGGGCAGGGCCTGAAGCTTTCTTT	CASSLGAGPEAFF
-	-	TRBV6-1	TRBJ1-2	TGTGCCAGCAGTCAGAACAGTCTCTATGGCTACACCTTC	CASSQNSLYGYTF
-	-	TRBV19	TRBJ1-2	TGTGCCAGTAGTATAGAACGGGACATGTATGGCTACACCTTC	CASSIERDMYGYTF
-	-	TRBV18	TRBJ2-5	TGTGCCAGCTCACCGGGGGGGCCGTTGGAGACCCAGTACTTC	CASSPGGPLETQYF
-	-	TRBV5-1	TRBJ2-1	TGCGCCAGCAGCTTGCGGGGGGCAACCTACAATGAGCAGTTCTTC	CASSLRGATYNEQFF
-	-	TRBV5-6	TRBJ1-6	TGTGCCAGCAGCTTGGAAGTCGGAGGTTCACCCCTCCACTTT	CASSLEVGGSPLHF
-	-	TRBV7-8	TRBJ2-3	TGTGCCAGCAGCTTACTAGCCGGATTGGATACGCAGTATTTT	CASSLLAGLDTQYF
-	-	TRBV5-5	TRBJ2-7	TGTGCCAGCAGCTTGACTGAAAGAGCCGAGCAGTACTTC	CASSLTERAEQYF
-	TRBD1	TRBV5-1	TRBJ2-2	TGCGCCAGCAGCTTACAGGGGGCAGCCGGGGAGCTGTTTTTT	CASSLQGAAGELFF
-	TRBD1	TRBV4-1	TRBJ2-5	TGCGCCAGCAGCCACCTAGGACAGGGTTTGTCCGTTGAGACCCAGTACTTC	CASSHLGQGLSVETQYF
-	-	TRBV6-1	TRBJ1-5	TGTGCCAGCAGCCCTGACTGGAGCAATCAGCCCCAGCATTTT	CASSPDWSNQPQHF
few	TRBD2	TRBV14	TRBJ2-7	TGTGCCAGCAGCCGGCTGGGGGGGTCCTCCTACGAGCAGTACTTC	CASSRLGGSSYEQYF
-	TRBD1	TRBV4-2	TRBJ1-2	TGTGCCAGCAGCCGTGGACAGGGAATCAACTATGGCTACACCTTC	CASSRGQGINYGYTF
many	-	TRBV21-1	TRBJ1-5	TGTGCCAGCAGTAGGAGGCAGCCCCAGCATTTT	CASSRRQPQHF